The 7 T cell receptor beta chains presented below share a single source sample, sequenced in a study of blood T cell repertoires in COVID-19. Libraries were prepared by immunoSEQ multiplex PCR; TCRdb keeps only in-frame clonotypes and omits some of them. This table holds around 620,000 clones, more than 80% found once. What was sequenced was peripheral blood. All receptors come from a young woman with acute or convalescent COVID-19.

The gene calls are TRBV27 and TRBJ2-1; no clear D. Germline V lookup: CDR1 MNHEY, CDR2 SMNVEV (reference sequence). The CDR3 totals 14 residues. V gave up 4 bases and J gave up 1 base, with 8 bases separating them. CDR3: CASSWARSYNEQFF. CDR3 nucleotides: TGTGCCAGCAGTTGGGCCAGGTCCTACAATGAGCAGTTCTTC.

This clone has a handful of counts. The chain recombines TRBV7-9 with TRBJ2-3; 11 bases fit TRBD2. Germline CDR1 reads SEHNR; CDR2 reads FQNEAQ (reference sequence). Trimming at V came to 5 bases and at J to 3 bases, leaving 10 bases not matched to a gene. The CDR3 is 17 amino acids. CDR3 residues: CASSPRTGTSGTDTQYF. In DNA form, the CDR3 reads TGTGCCAGCAGCCCCAGGACGGGGACTAGCGGAACAGATACGCAGTATTTT. Looking up the rest from reference TRBV7-9 and TRBJ2-3 gives the full variable domain: DTGVSQNPRHKITKRGQNVTFRCDPISEHNRLYWYRQTLGQGPEFLTYFQNEAQLEKSRLLSDRFSAERPKGSFSTLEIQRTEQGDSAMYLCASSPRTGTSGTDTQYFGPGTRLTVL.

The chain has TRBV5-5 and TRBJ2-7, with TRBD2 as a possible D gene (6 bases). Germline CDR1 SGHKS, CDR2 YYEKEE (reference sequence). The CDR3 sequence is 14 residues long. The V end lost 2 bases, the J end lost 2 bases, and 11 bases lay between the germline ends. CDR3 DNA sequence: TGTGCCAGCAGCTTCGCTAGCGACCCCTACGAGCAGTACTTC. Its translation: CASSFASDPYEQYF.

As for this clone: This sample includes further DNA sequences coding for the same CDR3. The chain is built from TRBV5-1 and TRBJ1-2; TRBD1 aligns across 9 bases. The J segment lost 4 bases and the V segment lost 4 bases, leaving 2 bases of the junction unmatched. Germline-derived CDR1 and CDR2 are SGHRS and YFSETQ. The CDR3 is 13 amino acids. Written as DNA, the CDR3 is TGCGCCAGCAGCCCGGGACAGGGCTATGGCTACACCTTC. Its protein is CASSPGQGYGYTF. Combining the CDR3 with reference TRBV5-1 and TRBJ1-2 gives the whole variable domain KAGVTQTPRYLIKTRGQQVTLSCSPISGHRSVSWYQQTPGQGLQFLFEYFSETQRNKGNFPGRFSGRQFSNSRSEMNVSTLELGDSALYLCASSPGQGYGYTFGSGTRLTVV.

The CDR3 sequence: CASSPLGGSSYNEQFF. CDR3 in DNA: TGTGCCAGCAGCCCCTTGGGGGGGAGCTCCTACAATGAGCAGTTCTTC. The chain recombines TRBV9 with TRBJ2-1; 7 positions match TRBD2. CDR3 size: 16 residues. Germline V gene data show CDR1 as SGDLS and CDR2 as YYNGEE. Losses at the gene ends were 4 bases for V and 0 bases for J; bases not matched to a gene: 7.

About this clone: Other DNA sequences of this sample code for an identical CDR3. The chain is built from TRBV5-1 and TRBJ1-1, with TRBD1 as a possible D gene (5 bases). The CDR3 loop spans 11 amino acids. Germline V gene lookup returns CDR1 SGHRS and CDR2 YFSETQ. Deletions cut 4 bases from V and 5 bases from J, with 6 bases between. CDR3 in amino acids: CASSAGTEAFF. As DNA, the CDR3 is TGCGCCAGCAGCGCAGGGACTGAAGCTTTCTTT.

V and J are TRBV6-1 and TRBJ1-2, with 8 bases matching TRBD1. V was clipped by 2 bases and J by 7 bases; unmatched bases: 3. Germline-derived CDR1 and CDR2 are MNHNS and SASEGT. The CDR3 consists of 13 residues. The CDR3 DNA reads as TGTGCCAGCAGTGAACAGGGGGCACTTGGCTACACCTTC. Its translation is CASSEQGALGYTF.